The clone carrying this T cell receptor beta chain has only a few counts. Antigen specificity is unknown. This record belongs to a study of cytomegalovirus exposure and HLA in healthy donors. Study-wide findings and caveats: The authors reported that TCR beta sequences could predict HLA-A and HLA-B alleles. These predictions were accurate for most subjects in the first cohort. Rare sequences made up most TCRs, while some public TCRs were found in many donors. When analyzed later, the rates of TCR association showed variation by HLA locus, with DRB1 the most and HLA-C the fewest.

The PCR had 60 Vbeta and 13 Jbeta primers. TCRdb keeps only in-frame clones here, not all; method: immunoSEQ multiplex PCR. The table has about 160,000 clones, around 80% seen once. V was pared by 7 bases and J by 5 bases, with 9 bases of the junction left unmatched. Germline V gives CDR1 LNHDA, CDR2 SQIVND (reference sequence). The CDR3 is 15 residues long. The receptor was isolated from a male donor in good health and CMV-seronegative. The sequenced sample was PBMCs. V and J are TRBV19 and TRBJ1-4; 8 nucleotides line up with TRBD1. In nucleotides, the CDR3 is TGTGCCAGTACCAGGGGGGACAGGAGGAATGAAAAACTGTTTTTT. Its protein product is CASTRGDRRNEKLFF.